The present T cell receptor (beta chain) was sequenced within a study of T cell changes during pregnancy in multiple sclerosis. The CDR3 is 12 amino acids. Germline values: CDR1 MNHEY, CDR2 SVGAGI. Trimming took off 4 bases at V and 8 bases at J, with 11 bases between the two ends. Only one count was recorded for this clone. The table came from immunoSEQ multiplex PCR; TCRdb's copy has only in-frame clones and leaves some out. Seen here are around 33,000 clones, over 80% observed once, and the top ten hold more than 7%. The TCR was taken from a female donor with multiple sclerosis, enrolled in a pregnancy study. V and J are TRBV6-5 and TRBJ1-2; D is possibly TRBD1 (5 bases). The sequencing here drew on CD8+ T cells from peripheral blood mononuclear cells, taken before pregnancy. The CDR3 DNA reads as TGTGCCAGCAGTTTCCAGGGAGGGGGCTACACCTTC. Its translation is CASSFQGGGYTF.